Following are 11 T cell receptor beta chains from one sample sequenced in a study of T cells in Graves' hyperthyroidism and ophthalmopathy. Researchers took RNA transcripts and amplified the TCR beta CDR3 regions from them. The TCR CDR3 first-round RT-PCR relied on the HTBI primer set. TCRdb re-called the multiplex PCR reads with MiXCR, one entry per CDR3 protein. Of around 440,000 distinct CDR3 sequences in the sample, 15% to 17% were seen once. The specimen sequenced was blood. Every receptor here comes from a woman between 18 and 29 years old with Graves' hyperthyroidism.

The J gene is TRBJ1-5, the V gene TRBV24-1; no reliable D call. Germline loops: CDR1 KGHDR, CDR2 SFDVKD. This CDR3 comprises 12 residues. The V gene lost 3 bases and the J gene lost 4 bases, with 3 bases spanning the gap. The CDR3 nucleotides are TGTGCCACCAGTGATATAAATCAGCCCCAGCATTTT. Amino acid sequence: CATSDINQPQHF.

This clonotype was observed at least ten times. The chain recombines TRBV7-2 with TRBJ2-1; the D is unclear. The CDR3 consists of 14 residues. In germline, CDR1 is SGHTA, CDR2 FQGNSA. V was pared by 1 base and J by 10 bases, with 14 bases between. The CDR3 sequence is CASSLDNYPYEQFF. The CDR3, as DNA: TGTGCCAGCAGCTTAGACAACTACCCTTACGAGCAGTTCTTC.

V usage is TRBV6-1 and J usage is TRBJ2-1; TRBD2 agrees at 9 bases. CDR1 and CDR2 from the germline V gene are MNHNS and SASEGT. With V trimmed by 6 bases and J by 6 bases, 9 bases remained unmatched. CDR3 length: 15 residues. Here the CDR3 reads CASRVLGLAINEQFF. DNA for the CDR3: TGTGCCAGCAGAGTTTTGGGACTAGCAATCAATGAGCAGTTCTTC.

The table lists this clonotype with a few counts. J is TRBJ2-5 and V is TRBV20-1, with D possibly being TRBD1 (6 bases). This CDR3 has 14 amino acids. Germline-derived CDR1 and CDR2 are DFQATT and SNEGSKA (reference sequence). The V end lost 6 bases, the J end lost 2 bases, and 16 bases lay between the germline ends. As DNA, the CDR3 is TGCAGTGCCACAGGGAGAAGGGAACAAGAGACCCAGTACTTC. Translated: CSATGRREQETQYF.

A note on this clonotype: A much larger clonotype is one base distant, so this may be a read error. V gene TRBV9 combines with J gene TRBJ1-4; TRBD1 might be the D (5 bases). The length of the CDR3 is 14 residues. In germline, CDR1 is SGDLS, CDR2 YYNGEE. The CDR3 DNA reads as TGTGCCAGCAGCGTATCCGGGACTAATGGAAAACTGTTTTTT. This sequence encodes CASSVSGTNGKLFF.

This chain joins TRBV2 and TRBJ1-2; the D gene is possibly TRBD1 (6 bases). The CDR3 loop spans 14 amino acids. The V end lost 5 bases, the J end lost 4 bases, and 14 bases lay between the germline ends. CDR1 and CDR2 from the germline V gene are SNHLY and FYNNEI. As DNA, the CDR3 is TGTGCCAGCAGTACCGGACAGAAAAGCTATGGCTACACCTTC. Amino acids: CASSTGQKSYGYTF.

The chain carries TRBV20-1 and TRBJ2-1; tentative D call: TRBD2 (6 bases). V was cut by 6 bases and J by 9 bases, with 21 bases left in between. This CDR3 has 14 amino acids. In germline, CDR1 is DFQATT, CDR2 SNEGSKA (reference sequence). The CDR3 spells CSATGTHPTSEQFF. CDR3 coding DNA: TGCAGTGCAACCGGGACTCACCCTACAAGTGAGCAGTTCTTC.

This clonotype was observed at least ten times. This chain joins TRBV30 and TRBJ1-2; tentative D call: TRBD1 (6 bases). Looked up from germline, CDR1 is GTSNPN and CDR2 is SVGIG (reference sequence). CDR3 length equals 12 residues. The V end lost 5 bases, the J end lost 7 bases, and 14 bases lay between the germline ends. This CDR3 reads CAWGTGLGGYTF. CDR3 nucleotide sequence: TGTGCCTGGGGTACAGGGTTGGGTGGCTACACCTTC.

This clonotype appeared many times. The rearrangement joins TRBV6-1 to TRBJ2-7; D unresolved. Trimming removed 11 bases from V and 2 bases from J, with 19 bases in between. CDR3 size: 14 residues. The V gene's germline CDR1 is MNHNS and CDR2 SASEGT. CDR3: CASKGRQIPYEQYF. In DNA form, the CDR3 reads TGTGCCTCCAAGGGTAGGCAGATCCCCTACGAGCAGTACTTC.

This clonotype has ten or more counts. The rearrangement links TRBV6-1 to TRBJ2-2; 7 positions agree with TRBD2. This CDR3 has 17 residues. Germline-derived CDR1 and CDR2 are MNHNS and SASEGT. J lost 5 bases, V lost 5 bases, and 14 bases had no gene match. The CDR3 loop reads CASSFYNPGGPTGELFF. In DNA form, the CDR3 reads TGTGCCAGCAGTTTTTATAATCCGGGAGGTCCTACCGGGGAGCTGTTTTTT.

This clonotype came up many times. The chain couples TRBV5-1 to TRBJ1-1; D call uncertain. CDR1 and CDR2 from the germline V gene are SGHRS and YFSETQ. The germline V and J ends were trimmed by 0 bases and 1 base, with 10 bases remaining between them. The CDR3 extends over 15 amino acids. The CDR3 protein is CASSLAGMPNTEAFF. DNA of the CDR3: TGCGCCAGCAGCTTGGCAGGCATGCCGAACACTGAAGCTTTCTTT.